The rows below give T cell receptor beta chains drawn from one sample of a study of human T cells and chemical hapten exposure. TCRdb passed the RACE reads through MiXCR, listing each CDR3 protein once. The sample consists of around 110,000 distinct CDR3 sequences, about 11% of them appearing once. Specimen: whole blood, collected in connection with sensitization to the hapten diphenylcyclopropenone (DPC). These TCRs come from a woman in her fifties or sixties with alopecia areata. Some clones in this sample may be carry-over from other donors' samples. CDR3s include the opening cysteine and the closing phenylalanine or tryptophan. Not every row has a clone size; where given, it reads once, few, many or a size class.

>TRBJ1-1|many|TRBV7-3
CASSPGQGLEAFF
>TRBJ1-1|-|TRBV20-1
CSASVGATTEAFF
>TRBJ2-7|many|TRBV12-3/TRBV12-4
CASSLIGVYEQYF
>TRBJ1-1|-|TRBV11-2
CATLGRWNTEAFF
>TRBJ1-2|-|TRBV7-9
CASSLFERGYTF
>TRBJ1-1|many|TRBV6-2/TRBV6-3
CASSYTVGGQKTEAFF
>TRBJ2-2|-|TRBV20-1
CSASAGGWNTGELFF
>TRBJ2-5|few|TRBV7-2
CASSSQGGEGETQYF
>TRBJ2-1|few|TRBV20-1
CSATRTGGFFGEQFF
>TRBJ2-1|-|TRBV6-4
CASSEQGSSSYNEQFF
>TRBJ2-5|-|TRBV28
CASSLTAEETQYF
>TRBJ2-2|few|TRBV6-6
CASLPAGFTGELFF
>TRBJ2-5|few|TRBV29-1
CSVLAGRETQYF
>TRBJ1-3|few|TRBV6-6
CASCEIGGAGNTIYF
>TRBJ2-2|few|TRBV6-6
CASSSYGSGELFF
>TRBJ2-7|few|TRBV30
CAWSSAVSYEQYF
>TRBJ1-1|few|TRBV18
CASSDFEGRETEAFF
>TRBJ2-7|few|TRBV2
CAIRRDIYEQYF
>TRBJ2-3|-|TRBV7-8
CASSLVRRISTTDTQYF
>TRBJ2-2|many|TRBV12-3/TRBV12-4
CASSPHPGTGELFF
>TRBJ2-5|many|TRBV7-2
CASSSVETQYF
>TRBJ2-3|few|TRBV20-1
CSARDGTGTDTQYF
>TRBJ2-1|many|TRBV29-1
CSVLTVEQFF
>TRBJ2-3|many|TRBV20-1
CSARGLTDTQYF
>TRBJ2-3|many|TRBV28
CATTGGGLPDTQYF
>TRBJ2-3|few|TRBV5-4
CASTKAGQGPTDTQYF
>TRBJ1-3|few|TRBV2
CASSEQGFSGNTIYF
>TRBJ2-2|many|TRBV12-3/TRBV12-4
CASSLGCTGELFF
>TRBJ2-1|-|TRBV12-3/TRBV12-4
CASSSLAGYNEQFF
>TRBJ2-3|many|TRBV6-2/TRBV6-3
CASSRDTSTDTQYF
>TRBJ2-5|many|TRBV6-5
CASSYSAGGETQYF